These T cell receptor beta chains were read from a single sample in a study of shared clonotypes between healthy human individuals. TCRdb's table, derived via immunoSEQ multiplex PCR, lists solely in-frame clones and lacks some. The data contain some 2.1 million clones, 85% to 95% of them singletons. Material: naive CD8+ T cells sorted from blood. These receptors all stem from a man between 18 and 29 years old in good health. Both conserved end residues are part of each CDR3. D genes are given only for firm matches. Some rows mark clone size as missing; the rest say once, few, many or name a class of expanded clone.

- | - | TRBJ2-7 | TRBV11-2 | TGTGCCAGCAGCTTAACGGGGGCACTCTACGAGCAGTACTTC | CASSLTGALYEQYF
- | - | TRBJ1-1 | TRBV7-8 | TGTGCCAGCAGCGAAGCCAACACTGAAGCTTTCTTT | CASSEANTEAFF
- | - | TRBJ1-1 | TRBV6-5 | TGTGCCAGCGGCTGGCGGAACACTGAAGCTTTCTTT | CASGWRNTEAFF
- | - | TRBJ2-6 | TRBV28 | TGTGCCAGCAGCCTAATAGGGGAAGGTGGGGCCAACGTCCTGACTTTC | CASSLIGEGGANVLTF
- | - | TRBJ2-3 | TRBV27 | TGTGCCAGCAGTCAGGAAGGGGGAATGGATACGCAGTATTTT | CASSQEGGMDTQYF
- | TRBD1 | TRBJ2-1 | TRBV9 | TGTGCCAGCAGCGCGGACAGGGGATACAATGAGCAGTTCTTC | CASSADRGYNEQFF
- | - | TRBJ1-6 | TRBV4-3 | TGCGCCAGCAGCCAAGATAGACATCCTAATTCACCCCTCCACTTT | CASSQDRHPNSPLHF
few | - | TRBJ1-6 | TRBV21-1 | TGTGCCAGCAGCACCGGGACAGGGGGATCACCCCTCCACTTT | CASSTGTGGSPLHF
- | - | TRBJ2-7 | TRBV4-3 | TGCGCCAGCAGCCAAGATCACGGCGCTTTCGGGGATAACGAGCAGTACTTC | CASSQDHGAFGDNEQYF
- | - | TRBJ2-7 | TRBV6-1 | TGTGCCAGCAGTGAACGTGGTCCCTACGAGCAGTACTTC | CASSERGPYEQYF
- | - | TRBJ2-1 | TRBV4-1 | TGCGCCAGCAGCCAAGATCTCGATGAGCAGTTCTTC | CASSQDLDEQFF
- | TRBD2 | TRBJ2-7 | TRBV27 | TGTGCCAGCAGTTTTAGCGGGGGGGATCTTTACGAGCAGTACTTC | CASSFSGGDLYEQYF
- | - | TRBJ1-5 | TRBV27 | TGTGCCAGCAGTTTTGCGGAGGGCGGACAGCCCCAGCATTTT | CASSFAEGGQPQHF
- | - | TRBJ2-2 | TRBV2 | TGTGCCAGCAGTGAAGCGGGGGTGGCGAACACCGGGGAGCTGTTTTTT | CASSEAGVANTGELFF
- | TRBD2 | TRBJ2-2 | TRBV9 | TGTGCCAGCAGCGCGGGGGGACGCGCCGCCGCGAACACCGGGGAGCTGTTTTTT | CASSAGGRAAANTGELFF
- | - | TRBJ1-2 | TRBV5-4 | TGTGCCAGCAGGGGATGGGACACCTACTATGGCTACACCTTC | CASRGWDTYYGYTF
once | - | TRBJ1-2 | TRBV11-3 | TGTGCCAGCAGCCCACGGGGGTATGGCTACACCTTC | CASSPRGYGYTF
- | - | TRBJ2-7 | TRBV28 | TGTGCCAGCAGTTTAACAGGTGCGTCCTACGAGCAGTACTTC | CASSLTGASYEQYF
- | - | TRBJ1-5 | TRBV4-1 | TGCGCCAGCAGCCAAGATCAGGGCGTCCAGCCCCAGCATTTT | CASSQDQGVQPQHF
- | TRBD1 | TRBJ1-1 | TRBV19 | TGTGCCAGCTGGGGACAGAACATGAACACTGAAGCTTTCTTT | CASWGQNMNTEAFF
- | TRBD1 | TRBJ2-7 | TRBV28 | TGTGCCAGCAGTGTATCACAGGGGTGGGGTGAATACGAGCAGTACTTC | CASSVSQGWGEYEQYF
- | - | TRBJ1-6 | TRBV2 | TGTGCCAGCAGTGGTGTAGGAATATATAATTCACCCCTCCACTTT | CASSGVGIYNSPLHF
- | TRBD2 | TRBJ2-1 | TRBV7-9 | TGTGCCAGCAGCTCAATGATAGCGGGGCTCCTACTAAATGAGCAGTTCTTC | CASSSMIAGLLLNEQFF
- | TRBD2 | TRBJ2-3 | TRBV5-4 | TGTGCCAGCGGCACTAGCGGGACAGATACGCAGTATTTT | CASGTSGTDTQYF
- | - | TRBJ2-2 | TRBV9 | TGTGCCAGCAGCGTAGTGGACGGGGAGCTGTTTTTT | CASSVVDGELFF
- | TRBD2 | TRBJ2-7 | TRBV4-3 | TGCGCCAGCAGCCAAAGCAGGACGGGACTAGCCGCATACTACGAGCAGTACTTC | CASSQSRTGLAAYYEQYF
- | TRBD2 | TRBJ2-1 | TRBV6-5 | TGTGCCAGCAGTTACTCTCGACTAGCGGAAGACGATGAGCAGTTCTTC | CASSYSRLAEDDEQFF
once | - | TRBJ2-1 | TRBV28 | TGTGCCAGCAGCCAAGACAGGCTGCAGTTCTTC | CASSQDRLQFF
- | - | TRBJ2-7 | TRBV19 | TGTGCCAGTAGTTCGAGCTACGAGCAGTACTTC | CASSSSYEQYF
- | TRBD1 | TRBJ1-2 | TRBV9 | TGTGCCAGCAGCGGACAGGGTGGGGTCGATGGCTACACCTTC | CASSGQGGVDGYTF
once | TRBD1 | TRBJ1-5 | TRBV27 | TGTGCCAGCAGCTCAGGGGGCCAGCCCCAGCATTTT | CASSSGGQPQHF
- | - | TRBJ2-1 | TRBV6-5 | TGTGCCAGCGGCTACCAGGGGAATGAGCAGTTCTTC | CASGYQGNEQFF
once | - | TRBJ1-2 | TRBV4-1 | TGCGCCAGCAGCCAAGATATTGGGGGAGGGGACTATGGCTACACCTTC | CASSQDIGGGDYGYTF
- | - | TRBJ2-1 | TRBV19 | TGTGCCAGTAGACCCCTTGGGGACAATGAGCAGTTCTTC | CASRPLGDNEQFF
- | TRBD2 | TRBJ2-1 | TRBV7-8 | TGTGCCAGCAGCTTAGGCTCGTGGGCTAGCGGGATATGGGAGCAGTTCTTC | CASSLGSWASGIWEQFF
- | TRBD2 | TRBJ2-3 | TRBV5-1 | TGCGCCAGCAGCTTGGAAACTAGCGGGCTGGATACGCAGTATTTT | CASSLETSGLDTQYF